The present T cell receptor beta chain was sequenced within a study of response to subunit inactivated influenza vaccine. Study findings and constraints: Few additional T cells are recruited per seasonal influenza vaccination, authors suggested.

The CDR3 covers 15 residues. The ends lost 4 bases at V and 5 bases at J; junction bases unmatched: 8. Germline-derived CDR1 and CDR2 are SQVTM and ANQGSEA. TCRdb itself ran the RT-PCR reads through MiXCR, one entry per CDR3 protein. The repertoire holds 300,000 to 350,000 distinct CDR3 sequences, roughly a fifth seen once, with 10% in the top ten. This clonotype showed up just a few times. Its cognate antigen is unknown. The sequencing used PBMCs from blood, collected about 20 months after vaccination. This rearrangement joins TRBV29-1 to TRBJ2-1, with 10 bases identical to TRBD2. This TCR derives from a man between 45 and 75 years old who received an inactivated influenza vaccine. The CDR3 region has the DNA TGCAGCGTTGGGGGGCCGGGACTAGCGAACAATGAGCAGTTCTTC. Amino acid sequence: CSVGGPGLANNEQFF.